A single sample gave rise to the 9 T cell receptor beta chains below, sequenced in a study of T cells after yellow fever vaccination. TCRdb independently ran MiXCR on the 5' RACE reads; one entry per CDR3 protein. Of about 330,000 distinct CDR3 sequences in the sample, roughly 8.4% were seen once. The sample was PBMCs, taken 35 to 50 days after the first yellow fever vaccination. These receptors originate from a man between 18 and 35 years old who received the YFV17D yellow fever vaccine.

This chain links TRBV18 with TRBJ1-1, with a weak D call TRBD1 (5 bases). CDR1 is KGHSH, CDR2 LQKENI, per germline. V was clipped by 0 bases and J by 1 base, with 9 bases between them. The CDR3 contains 15 residues. The DNA for the CDR3 is TGTGCCAGCTCACCACCCCAGGGAGGGAACACTGAAGCTTTCTTT. Protein sequence: CASSPPQGGNTEAFF.

This chain uses TRBV19 with TRBJ1-5; the D gene is possibly TRBD1 (5 bases). V was pared by 5 bases and J by 0 bases, with 20 bases between. Germline V gives CDR1 LNHDA, CDR2 SQIVND (reference sequence). The CDR3 sequence is 18 residues long. CDR3 loop: CASSSGPGTGYSNQPQHF. The CDR3 DNA reads as TGTGCCAGTAGTTCCGGCCCCGGGACCGGATATAGCAATCAGCCCCAGCATTTT.

The sample holds a few counts of this clonotype. The chain carries TRBV7-6 and TRBJ2-7; maybe TRBD2 (6 bases). CDR1 is SGHVS, CDR2 FNYEAQ, per germline. The V end lost 3 bases, the J end lost 5 bases, and 11 bases lay between the germline ends. The CDR3 runs to 13 residues. The CDR3 loop reads CASSFREPDEQYF. The CDR3 region has the DNA TGTGCCAGCAGCTTCCGGGAGCCCGACGAGCAGTACTTC.

This clonotype was observed a handful of times. The chain employs TRBV2 and TRBJ2-2, with D possibly being TRBD1 or TRBD2 (5 bases each). The CDR3 sequence is 14 residues long. V dropped 6 bases and J dropped 13 bases, with 21 bases sitting between them. CDR1 and CDR2 (germline): SNHLY, FYNNEI. The CDR3: CASRMADTSGRLFF. The CDR3 nucleotides read TGTGCCAGCAGGATGGCAGATACGTCGGGGCGGCTGTTTTTT.

There are a few counts of this clonotype. The chain's CDR3 is CASSQQEGSYNEQFF. The DNA of the CDR3 is TGCGCCAGCAGCCAACAAGAGGGCTCCTACAATGAGCAGTTCTTC. This chain uses TRBV4-1 with TRBJ2-1, with a tentative D call TRBD2 (5 bases). V lost 2 bases and J 0 bases, leaving 8 bases between the germline ends. This CDR3 is 15 amino acids long. The germline V gene has CDR1 MGHRA and CDR2 YSYEKL.

This clonotype showed up just a few times. The V gene is TRBV24-1, the J gene TRBJ1-6; D is possibly TRBD1 (5 bases). The V gene lost 2 bases and the J gene lost 9 bases, with 10 bases spanning the gap. The CDR3 runs 14 residues. Per germline, CDR1 KGHDR and CDR2 SFDVKD. In nucleotides, the CDR3 is TGTGCCACCAGTGATTCTAGGGGTGGTTCACCCCTCCACTTT. Its protein is CATSDSRGGSPLHF.

The chain carries TRBV4-3 and TRBJ2-1; D remains ambiguous. The CDR3 has 14 amino acids. Per the germline V gene, CDR1 is LGHNA and CDR2 is YSLEER. The V gene lost 1 base and the J gene lost 6 bases, with 10 bases spanning the gap. In DNA, the CDR3 is TGCGCCAGCAGCCAAGTACAAGGTCTCAATGAGCAGTTCTTC. Translation gives CASSQVQGLNEQFF.

This clonotype was detected a few times. The chain carries TRBV7-2 and TRBJ1-6, with D unclear. V gave up 1 base and J gave up 6 bases, with 10 bases separating them. The CDR3 sequence is 15 residues long. Looked up from germline, CDR1 is SGHTA and CDR2 is FQGNSA. CDR3 DNA: TGTGCCAGCAGCTTAGGCGGCGGACGTAATTCACCCCTCCACTTT. Amino acid sequence: CASSLGGGRNSPLHF.

This clonotype was seen a few times. This rearrangement joins TRBV20-1 to TRBJ2-5; D is possibly TRBD1 or TRBD2 (7 bases each). The V gene's germline CDR1 is DFQATT and CDR2 SNEGSKA (reference sequence). This CDR3 has 14 residues. V lost 5 bases to trimming and J lost 5 bases, with 18 bases between them. CDR3 loop: CSAALQGRGETQYF. The CDR3 DNA is TGCAGTGCTGCCTTACAGGGGAGGGGGGAGACCCAGTACTTC.